A single TCR beta chain is shown here with its context. Antigen unknown. The data stem from a study of cytomegalovirus exposure and HLA in healthy donors. Study-level results: A later analysis found TCR association rates differed by HLA locus, highest for DRB1 and lowest for HLA-C. TCR beta V- and J-gene trimming, according to a later analysis, was linked to a missense DCLRE1C variant.

Germline lookup yields CDR1 SQVTM and CDR2 ANQGSEA. With V trimmed by 4 bases and J by 5 bases, 12 bases remained unmatched. This CDR3 contains 16 residues. Amplification used 60 Vbeta primers and 13 Jbeta primers. Data came from immunoSEQ multiplex PCR; TCRdb stores just in-frame clones and leaves some out. This sample has around 180,000 clones, with over 75% found just once. Sequencing was performed on PBMCs. The sequence was obtained from a man in his 60s in good health and CMV-seronegative. V gene TRBV29-1 combines with J gene TRBJ2-3; 10 bases match TRBD2. As DNA, the CDR3 is TGCAGCGTTGGAGGTAGCAGCGGGGGGGCCGAAGATACGCAGTATTTT. Translating gives CSVGGSSGGAEDTQYF.